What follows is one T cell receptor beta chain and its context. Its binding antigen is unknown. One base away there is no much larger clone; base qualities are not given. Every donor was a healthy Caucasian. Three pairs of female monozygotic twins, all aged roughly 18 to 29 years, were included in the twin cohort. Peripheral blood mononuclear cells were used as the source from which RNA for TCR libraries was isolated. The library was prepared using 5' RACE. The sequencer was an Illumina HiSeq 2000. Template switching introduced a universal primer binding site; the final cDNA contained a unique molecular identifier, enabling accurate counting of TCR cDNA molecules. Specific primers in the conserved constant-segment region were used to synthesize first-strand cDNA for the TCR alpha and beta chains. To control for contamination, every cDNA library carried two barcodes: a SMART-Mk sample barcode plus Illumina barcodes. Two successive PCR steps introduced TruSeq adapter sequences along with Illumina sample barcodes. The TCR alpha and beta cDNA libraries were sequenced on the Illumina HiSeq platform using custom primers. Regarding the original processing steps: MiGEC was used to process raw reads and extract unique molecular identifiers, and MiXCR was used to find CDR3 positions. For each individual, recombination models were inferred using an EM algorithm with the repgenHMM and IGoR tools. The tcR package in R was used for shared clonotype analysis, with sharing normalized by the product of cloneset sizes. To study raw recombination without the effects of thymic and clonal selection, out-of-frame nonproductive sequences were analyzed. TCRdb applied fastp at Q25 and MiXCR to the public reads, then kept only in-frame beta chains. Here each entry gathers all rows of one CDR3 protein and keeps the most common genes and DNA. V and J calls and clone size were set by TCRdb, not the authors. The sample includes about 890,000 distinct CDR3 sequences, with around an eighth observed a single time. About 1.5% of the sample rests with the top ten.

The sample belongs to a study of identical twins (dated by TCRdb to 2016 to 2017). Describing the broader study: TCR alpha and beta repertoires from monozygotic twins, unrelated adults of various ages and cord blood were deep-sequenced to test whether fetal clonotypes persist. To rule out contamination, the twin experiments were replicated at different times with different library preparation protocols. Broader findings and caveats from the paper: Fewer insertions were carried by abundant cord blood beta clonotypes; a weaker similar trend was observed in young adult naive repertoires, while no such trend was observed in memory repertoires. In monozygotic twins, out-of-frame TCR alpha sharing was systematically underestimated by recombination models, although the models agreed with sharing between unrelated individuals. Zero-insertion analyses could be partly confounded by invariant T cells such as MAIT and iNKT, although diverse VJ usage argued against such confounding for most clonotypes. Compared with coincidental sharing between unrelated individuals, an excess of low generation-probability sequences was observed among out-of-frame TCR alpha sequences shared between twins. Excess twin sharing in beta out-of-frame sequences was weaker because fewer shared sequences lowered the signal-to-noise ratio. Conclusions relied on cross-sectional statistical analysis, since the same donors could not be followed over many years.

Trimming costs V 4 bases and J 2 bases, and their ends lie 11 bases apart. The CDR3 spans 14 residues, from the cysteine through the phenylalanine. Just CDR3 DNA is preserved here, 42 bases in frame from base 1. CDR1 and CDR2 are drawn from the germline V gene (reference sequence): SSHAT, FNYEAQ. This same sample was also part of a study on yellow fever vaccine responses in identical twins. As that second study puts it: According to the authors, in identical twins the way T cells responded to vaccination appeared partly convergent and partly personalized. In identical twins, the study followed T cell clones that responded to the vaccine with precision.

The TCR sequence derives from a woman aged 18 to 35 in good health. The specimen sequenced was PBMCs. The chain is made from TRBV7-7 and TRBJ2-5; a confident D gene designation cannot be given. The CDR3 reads CASSSEVGQETQYF. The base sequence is TGTGCCAGCAGCTCGGAAGTGGGGCAAGAGACCCAGTACTTC.